This TCR beta chain was captured by sequencing in a study of T cell repertoires in cytomegalovirus infection. Across the study: Both a matching HLA type and CMV infection were indicated by public TCR beta signatures. Study-level points and caveats: The cumulative frequency of public TCR beta families identified carriers of CMV plus the relevant HLA. In two of eight donors, the top clonotype was HLA-C-restricted CMV-specific.

Between the trimmed V and J ends, which lost 4 bases and 7 bases, there was a span of 14 bases. The germline gives CDR1 SQVTM, CDR2 ANQGSEA. The CDR3 consists of 13 residues. This clonotype was seen repeatedly, ten times or more. The antigen is undetermined. TCRdb reanalysed the reads using MiXCR and keeps one entry per CDR3 protein. The sample yields some 250,000 distinct CDR3 sequences, 8% to 9.5% seen once. This rearrangement joins TRBV29-1 to TRBJ1-5; no clear D. Input material: PBMCs. This sequence was found in a human donor in good health (CMV status not recorded). Some clones in this sample may be carry-over from other donors' samples. CDR3 coding DNA: TGCAGCGTTGGCGAATCCCCGGGACAGCCCCAGCATTTT. Its protein is CSVGESPGQPQHF.